This T cell receptor (beta chain) was obtained from a study of blood T cell repertoires in COVID-19. The table came from immunoSEQ multiplex PCR; TCRdb's copy has only in-frame clones and leaves some out. The sample lists about 370,000 clones; more than 85% were seen once. This CDR3 comprises 16 residues. Germline trimming cut 2 bases from V and 4 bases from J; bases unmatched to any gene: 7. Germline values: CDR1 SGHKS, CDR2 YYEKEE (reference sequence). Sequencing input: PBMCs or T cells enriched from blood (not recorded which). The sequence derives from a woman between 40 and 50 years old who had been exposed to COVID-19. V gene TRBV5-5 combines with J gene TRBJ2-2; TRBD2 matches at 8 bases. CDR3 in amino acids: CASSLIAGTLTGELFF. Here the CDR3 DNA reads TGTGCCAGCAGCTTAATAGCGGGAACTCTCACCGGGGAGCTGTTTTTT.